Sequencing of this T cell receptor (beta chain) was carried out in a study of monozygotic twins with inflammatory bowel disease. After re-calling the 5' RACE reads, TCRdb lists one entry per CDR3 protein, DNA absent. This repertoire includes approximately 330,000 distinct CDR3 sequences. Study findings and constraints: Immunosuppressive treatments were not uniform, and this may have added variability to patient repertoires. A reduction in TCRbeta diversity (inverse Simpson) was seen in IBD patients relative to healthy co-twins.

Germline V gene lookup returns CDR1 DFQATT and CDR2 SNEGSKA (reference sequence). This CDR3 is built from 12 residues. Points on this clonotype: The antigen is not known.

V gene TRBV20-1 combines with J gene TRBJ2-5; the TCRdb call, TRBD2, lacks DNA for checking. The sequenced material came from blood. The clonotype originates from a human donor with ulcerative colitis or Crohn's disease, or a healthy co-twin of an affected twin (not recorded which). CDR3 sequence reads: CSAQRREETQYF.